The entry that follows covers one T cell receptor (beta chain) sequence. Some clones are missing from TCRdb's copy, which holds only in-frame ones; the method was immunoSEQ multiplex PCR. The sample lists approximately 140,000 clones, roughly 89% occurring once. The data are from a study of T cell responses to AZD1222 COVID-19 vaccine. From germline, CDR1 is MDHEN and CDR2 SYDVKM. The length of the CDR3 is 13 residues. Trimming took off 4 bases at V and 5 bases at J, with 11 bases between the two ends. The origin of this receptor is an adult who received the MenACWY meningococcal vaccine as a control. The chain uses TRBV28 and TRBJ2-5; D unresolved. This sample comprised peripheral blood, obtained 28 days after the second dose of the MenACWY control vaccine. CDR3 DNA: TGTGCCAGCAGTTCGATTGCCAGGGAGACCCAGTACTTC. Its protein product is CASSSIARETQYF.